The 23 T cell receptor beta chains given below trace back to one sample, sequenced in a study of T cell repertoires in cytomegalovirus infection. TCRdb itself ran the reads through MiXCR, one entry per CDR3 protein. The data hold roughly 760,000 distinct CDR3 sequences, with about a third observed a single time. Material for sequencing was PBMCs. These receptors were obtained from a human donor in good health (CMV status not recorded). Some clones in this sample may be carry-over from other donors' samples.

This chain uses TRBV6-2 or TRBV6-3 with TRBJ1-6; D not certain. The CDR3 runs 16 residues. Per germline, CDR1 MNHEY and CDR2 SVGEGT. V was trimmed by 8 bases and J by 8 bases, leaving 22 bases between them. In DNA, the CDR3 is TGTGCCAGCGATCCGGAGAAAGGGTTTATGGATTCACCCCTCCACTTT. This codes for CASDPEKGFMDSPLHF.

The rearrangement links TRBV15 to TRBJ2-3, with unresolved D. The ends were cut back, 0 bases at V and 6 bases at J, with 7 bases in the middle. The germline V gene encodes CDR1 LNHNV and CDR2 YYDKDF (reference sequence). The CDR3 covers 13 residues. CDR3 sequence reads: CATSRDPSDTQYF. DNA of the CDR3: TGTGCCACCAGCAGAGATCCCTCGGATACGCAGTATTTT. Full variable domain (outside the CDR3, taken from reference TRBV15 and TRBJ2-3): DAMVIQNPRYQVTQFGKPVTLSCSQTLNHNVMYWYQQKSSQAPKLLFHYYDKDFNNEADTPDNFQSRRPNTSFCFLDIRSPGLGDTAMYLCATSRDPSDTQYFGPGTRLTVL.

A remark on this clonotype: An end of the junction does not agree with germline; a read error may underlie this. The chain links TRBV28 to TRBJ2-7, with 8 bases lining up with TRBD1. CDR3 size: 15 residues. CDR1 and CDR2 (germline): MDHEN, SYDVKM. CDR3 DNA: TGTTCCAGCAGTTTCGGAACCGGGACAGGATACGAGCAGTACTTC. The encoded protein is CSSSFGTGTGYEQYF.

As concerns this clonotype: Sequence at one end of the junction differs from germline and may be a read error. V gene TRBV4-3 combines with J gene TRBJ1-1; TRBD1 is a possible D gene (5 bases). CDR1 is LGHNA and CDR2 is YSLEER in the germline V gene. This CDR3 contains 15 residues. Written as DNA, the CDR3 is TGCGCCAGCATCCAAGGTGGGGGTCGAAACACTGAAGCTTTCTTT. Translation: CASIQGGGRNTEAFF.

The gene calls are TRBV7-8 and TRBJ2-1; D call uncertain. Trimming removed 3 bases at V and 8 bases at J, with 20 bases between. Germline CDR1 SGHVS, CDR2 FQNEAQ. The CDR3 runs to 16 residues. CDR3 nucleotide sequence: TGTGCCAGCAGCTTTTTGGTAACGGGTGGGGTCGATGAGCAGTTCTTC. Protein: CASSFLVTGGVDEQFF.

The chain uses TRBV7-2 and TRBJ1-1; possibly TRBD1 for D (5 bases). The CDR3 totals 13 residues. Trimming took off 5 bases at V and 10 bases at J, with 17 bases between the two ends. The germline V gene has CDR1 SGHTA and CDR2 FQGNSA. The CDR3 DNA reads TGTGCCAGCAGCCCGGAGGGGATGCGAGGAGCTTTCTTT. Its translation is CASSPEGMRGAFF.

This clonotype came up many times. The chain is built from TRBV28 and TRBJ1-6; tentatively, D is TRBD1 (6 bases). There are 15 residues in the CDR3. Trimming stripped 4 bases from V and 6 bases from J, with 13 bases between. Germline CDR1 MDHEN, CDR2 SYDVKM. Here the CDR3 reads CASSSAGQTNSPLHF. As DNA, the CDR3 is TGTGCCAGCAGTTCCGCCGGACAGACTAATTCACCCCTCCACTTT. Full variable domain (rest looked up from reference TRBV28 and TRBJ1-6): DVKVTQSSRYLVKRTGEKVFLECVQDMDHENMFWYRQDPGLGLRLIYFSYDVKMKEKGDIPEGYSVSREKKERFSLILESASTNQTSMYLCASSSAGQTNSPLHFGNGTRLTVT.

This clonotype was seen repeatedly, ten times or more. This chain's CDR3 is CASSLDLGAGSLDTQYF. In nucleotides, the CDR3 is TGTGCCAGCAGCTTAGATTTGGGAGCGGGCTCGTTAGATACGCAGTATTTT. The V call is TRBV7-8, the J call TRBJ2-3, with a tentative D call TRBD2 (6 bases). The V end lost 1 base, the J end lost 5 bases, and 19 bases lay between the germline ends. The germline CDR1 and CDR2 sequences are SGHVS and FQNEAQ. The CDR3 has 17 amino acids.

This sequence joins TRBV20-1 and TRBJ2-3; TRBD1 is a possible D gene (6 bases). V was trimmed by 3 bases and J by 5 bases, leaving 18 bases between them. Germline V gives CDR1 DFQATT, CDR2 SNEGSKA (reference sequence). CDR3 length: 15 residues. As DNA, the CDR3 is TGCAGTGCTAGGGGGGCGGCAGAGCGTCAAGATACGCAGTATTTT. As protein: CSARGAAERQDTQYF.

This clonotype was found a few times. The chain employs TRBV6-6 and TRBJ1-5; D remains unclear. CDR1 MNHNY and CDR2 SVGAGI come from the germline V gene (reference sequence). V lost 6 bases and J 3 bases, leaving 15 bases between the germline ends. The CDR3 contains 15 residues. CDR3 sequence: CASSPSRDINQPQHF. The CDR3 bases are TGTGCCAGCAGCCCGAGCCGGGATATCAATCAGCCCCAGCATTTT.

A note on this clonotype: A much larger clonotype is one base distant, so this may be a read error. The chain joins TRBV28 to TRBJ2-5; TRBD1 might be the D (6 bases). Germline V gene data show CDR1 as MDHEN and CDR2 as SYDVKM. Trimming left V 10 bases short and J 2 bases short, with 20 bases between. The CDR3 is 15 amino acids. The CDR3: CATSSGQSVQETQYF. The CDR3 bases are TGTGCCACCTCTTCCGGACAGTCGGTTCAAGAGACCCAGTACTTC.

This chain connects TRBV7-8 to TRBJ2-4; 9 bases fit TRBD1. The CDR3 has 16 residues. J lost 0 bases, V lost 1 base, and 1 base had no gene match. Looked up from germline, CDR1 is SGHVS and CDR2 is FQNEAQ. The CDR3 loop reads CASSLGTGEAKNIQYF. The CDR3 DNA follows: TGTGCCAGCAGCTTAGGGACAGGGGAAGCCAAAAACATTCAGTACTTC.

This clonotype was seen a few times. J is TRBJ2-5 and V is TRBV18; D call uncertain. This CDR3 spans 12 amino acids. V was pared by 6 bases and J by 3 bases, with 8 bases between. Germline CDR1 and CDR2: KGHSH and LQKENI. The CDR3: CASSSLKETQYF. Written as DNA, the CDR3 is TGTGCCAGCTCGTCCCTTAAAGAGACCCAGTACTTC.

This clonotype was detected only a few times. The junction does not match germline at one end; this may be a read error. The V call is TRBV7-2, the J call TRBJ2-7, with D possibly TRBD1 on 5 matching bases. CDR3 size: 15 residues. Germline CDR1 and CDR2: SGHTA and FQGNSA. CDR3 bases: TGTGCCAGCAGCTTAGTAGTAAGTGACGGCAGGGATAACATCTTC. Its protein is CASSLVVSDGRDNIF.

J is TRBJ2-7 and V is TRBV28; D call uncertain. The CDR3 extends over 12 amino acids. Germline V gene lookup returns CDR1 MDHEN and CDR2 SYDVKM. The germline V and J ends were trimmed by 2 bases and 7 bases, with 9 bases remaining between them. The CDR3 DNA reads as TGTGCCAGCAGTTTAACCCCCTTGGAGCAGTACTTC. It is translated as CASSLTPLEQYF.

The chain carries TRBV28 and TRBJ2-5; 14 nucleotides agree with TRBD2. CDR3 length: 17 amino acids. V was clipped by 4 bases and J by 2 bases; unmatched bases: 6. The V gene's germline CDR1 is MDHEN and CDR2 SYDVKM. This CDR3 is CASSSPGLAGVQETQYF. CDR3 nucleotides: TGTGCCAGCAGTTCCCCGGGACTAGCGGGAGTACAAGAGACCCAGTACTTC.

V and J are TRBV12-3 or TRBV12-4 and TRBJ2-5; TRBD1 matches at 12 bases. The CDR3 totals 19 residues. V was clipped by 2 bases and J by 5 bases; unmatched bases: 15. The CDR3 DNA reads as TGTGCCAGCAGTTTATTTGGTGGGGGGACAGGGGGCGCCGAGGAGACCCAGTACTTC. Translated, it gives CASSLFGGGTGGAEETQYF.

This rearrangement joins TRBV19 to TRBJ1-5, with D perhaps TRBD1 (5 bases). V was cut by 1 base and J by 6 bases, with 16 bases left in between. Per the germline V gene, CDR1 is LNHDA and CDR2 is SQIVND (reference sequence). The CDR3 is 16 residues long. As DNA, the CDR3 is TGTGCCAGTAGTATAGTTTGGCAGGGTTTTCGTCAGCCCCAGCATTTT. Its translation is CASSIVWQGFRQPQHF.

V and J are TRBV7-8 and TRBJ2-3; the D gene is possibly TRBD1 (6 bases). The V gene lost 0 bases and the J gene lost 4 bases, with 20 bases spanning the gap. Germline lookup yields CDR1 SGHVS and CDR2 FQNEAQ. The CDR3 is 18 residues long. The CDR3 here is CASSLATYGGAVADTQYF. CDR3 DNA: TGTGCCAGCAGCTTAGCGACGTATGGGGGCGCGGTCGCAGATACGCAGTATTTT. Full variable domain (missing parts from reference TRBV7-8 and TRBJ2-3): GAGVSQSPRYKVAKRGQDVALRCDPISGHVSLFWYQQALGQGPEFLTYFQNEAQLDKSGLPSDRFFAERPEGSVSTLKIQRTQQEDSAVYLCASSLATYGGAVADTQYFGPGTRLTVL.

A note on this clonotype: Its ends do not fully match the called genes, so a read error is possible. This chain uses TRBV7-3 with TRBJ1-1, with no clear D. In germline, CDR1 is SGHTA, CDR2 FQGTGA. The CDR3 consists of 13 residues. The CDR3 here is CASSLEGNTESFF. The CDR3 DNA is TGTGCCAGCAGCTTAGAGGGTAACACTGAATCTTTCTTT. Full variable domain (outside the CDR3, taken from reference TRBV7-3 and TRBJ1-1): GAGVSQTPSNKVTEKGKYVELRCDPISGHTALYWYRQSLGQGPEFLIYFQGTGAADDSGLPNDRFFAVRPEGSVSTLKIQRTERGDSAVYLCASSLEGNTESFFGQGTRLTVV.

This clonotype showed up just a few times. One end of the junction varies from germline; a read error may be responsible. The chain combines TRBV25-1 with TRBJ1-2; TRBD1 is a possible D gene (6 bases). The CDR3 covers 13 residues. CDR1 MGHDK and CDR2 SYGVNS come from the germline V gene. Here the CDR3 DNA reads TGTGCTAGCAGCCCAACAGGGATCTATGGCTACACCTTC. It encodes CASSPTGIYGYTF.

In its sample, this clonotype was seen a few times. The rearrangement joins TRBV5-1 to TRBJ2-2, with D possibly being TRBD2 (5 bases). V lost 9 bases, J lost 2 bases, and 14 bases lay in between. The CDR3 sequence is 14 residues long. The V gene's germline CDR1 is SGHRS and CDR2 YFSETQ. This CDR3 reads CATTDRLNTGELFF. CDR3 nucleotide sequence: TGCGCCACTACGGATCGACTAAACACCGGGGAGCTGTTTTTT. The full variable domain, completed using reference TRBV5-1 and TRBJ2-2, is KAGVTQTPRYLIKTRGQQVTLSCSPISGHRSVSWYQQTPGQGLQFLFEYFSETQRNKGNFPGRFSGRQFSNSRSEMNVSTLELGDSALYLCATTDRLNTGELFFGEGSRLTVL.

This chain joins TRBV7-2 and TRBJ2-7; D is unresolved. Germline lookup yields CDR1 SGHTA and CDR2 FQGNSA. CDR3 length: 15 amino acids. Trimming left V 0 bases short and J 1 base short, with 10 bases between. The CDR3 protein is CASSLAGIRSYEQYF. The DNA of the CDR3 is TGTGCCAGCAGCTTAGCGGGGATTCGATCCTACGAGCAGTACTTC. The whole variable domain, remainder taken from reference TRBV7-2 and TRBJ2-7, is GAGVSQSPSNKVTEKGKDVELRCDPISGHTALYWYRQSLGQGLEFLIYFQGNSAPDKSGLPSDRFSAERTGGSVSTLTIQRTQQEDSAVYLCASSLAGIRSYEQYFGPGTRLTVT.